This TCR beta chain was recorded in a study of OX40 agonist ivuxolimab in advanced cancers. Study-wide results and caveats: On average, CD8+ T cells showed a greater number of expanded clones than CD4+. Normalized expansion of T-cell clones was also low for some nonresponders.

The V gene lost 5 bases and the J gene lost 2 bases, with 9 bases spanning the gap. Germline V gene data show CDR1 as SGHTA and CDR2 as FQGTGA. The CDR3 runs to 13 residues. Data came from immunoSEQ multiplex PCR; TCRdb stores just in-frame clones and leaves some out. The sample lists about 51,000 clones; around 77% were seen once. On this clone: As yet, its antigen is unknown.

The V and J genes are TRBV7-3 and TRBJ2-5, with D perhaps matching TRBD1 (6 bases). The sample in question was CD4+ or CD8+ T cells sorted from blood, obtained in a trial of the OX40 agonist ivuxolimab. The sequence came from an adult with an advanced solid tumor such as melanoma, head and neck, liver or kidney cancer. The CDR3 coding sequence is TGTGCCAGCAGCGCCGGACAGCAAGAGACCCAGTACTTC. Encoded protein: CASSAGQQETQYF.